The clone carrying this T cell receptor (beta chain) was seen repeatedly, ten times or more. The data derive from a study of blood T cells in healthy people across ages. The germline CDR1 and CDR2 sequences are MNHEY and SMNVEV (reference sequence). V was cut by 3 bases and J by 0 bases, with 6 bases left in between. The CDR3 loop spans 13 amino acids. The use of a sample-barcoded 5' primer and a J-beta primer mix characterized a second PCR of roughly 7 to 12 cycles. From the 5' RACE reads, TCRdb called clonotypes with MiXCR, one entry per CDR3 protein. The sample yields 1.5 million to 2 million distinct CDR3 sequences, roughly 30% seen once.

This chain links TRBV27 with TRBJ2-7; D remains ambiguous. The source is a woman in her twenties or thirties in good health. Sequenced: blood. The DNA of the CDR3 is TGTGCCAGCAGTTTGTCTATCTCCTACGAGCAGTACTTC. Its translation is CASSLSISYEQYF.